A selection of T cell receptor beta chains follows, all from one sample in a study of regulatory T cells in long-lasting Graves disease. In TCRdb, the multiplex PCR reads were re-called with MiXCR into one record per CDR3 protein. Found here are 620,000 or so distinct CDR3 sequences, under 20% of them singletons; the top ten hold 15% to 20%. The same data also contributed to another study, on T cells in Graves' hyperthyroidism and ophthalmopathy.

This sample comprised peripheral blood mononuclear cells (PBMCs), obtained at new diagnosis, from a patient treated with antithyroid drugs. These receptors all come from a woman in her 30s with Graves disease. Both conserved end residues are part of each CDR3. The D gene is left open where the match is weak. Only some rows state a clone size, as once, few, many or a class for expanded clones.

abundance	j_gene	d_gene	v_gene	CDR3nt	CDR3aa
.	TRBJ2-1	TRBD1	TRBV7-9	TGTGCCAGCAGCTTAGTACCGGGACAGGGGGTATATGAGCAGTTCTTC	CASSLVPGQGVYEQFF
many	TRBJ1-5	.	TRBV2	TGTGCCAGCAGTGAATGGGGACAGCCCCAGCATTTT	CASSEWGQPQHF
many	TRBJ2-3	TRBD1	TRBV29-1	TGCAGCGTTGAACAGGGGGCAGATACGCAGTATTTT	CSVEQGADTQYF
many	TRBJ2-7	.	TRBV20-1	TGCAGTGCTAGAGATCTGGGATCCTACGAGCAGTACTTC	CSARDLGSYEQYF
.	TRBJ2-3	.	TRBV6-2/TRBV6-3	TGTGCCAGCAGTCCCCAGGGGGGGAGCACAGATACGCAGTATTTT	CASSPQGGSTDTQYF
few	TRBJ1-1	.	TRBV7-3	TGTGTCAGCAGCTTATGGTCGAACACTGAAGCTTTCTTT	CVSSLWSNTEAFF
many	TRBJ1-1	TRBD1	TRBV2	TGTGCCAGCCCGAAGGCCGGGACAGGGGGCGCCGGCACTGAAGCTTTCTTT	CASPKAGTGGAGTEAFF
few	TRBJ2-5	TRBD2	TRBV5-1	TGCGCCAGCAGACCGGCTAGCGGGAGCCGAATCCAAGAGACCCAGTACTTC	CASRPASGSRIQETQYF
many	TRBJ1-5	.	TRBV19	TGTGCCAGTAGTATACCCGGGATAAGGAATCAGCCCCAGCATTTT	CASSIPGIRNQPQHF
.	TRBJ1-4	.	TRBV24-1	TGTGCCACCAGTGAACTAGGACCACTGGGTTCAGAAAAACTGTTTTTT	CATSELGPLGSEKLFF
few	TRBJ2-3	.	TRBV12-5	TGTGCTAGTGGTTTGGGGAGCGGGTGGCAGGATACGCAGTATTTT	CASGLGSGWQDTQYF
few	TRBJ1-4	TRBD1	TRBV7-9	TGTGCCAGCAGCTTAGACAGGGGAATCGATGAAAAACTGTTTTTT	CASSLDRGIDEKLFF
many	TRBJ1-2	.	TRBV28	TGTGCCAGCAGTTTTGGGGGGAAGGCGGCGTCGCGCTATGGCTACACCTTC	CASSFGGKAASRYGYTF
.	TRBJ1-1	.	TRBV18	TGTGCCAGCTCACCACTAATAACCACTGAAGCTTTCTTT	CASSPLITTEAFF
few	TRBJ1-5	.	TRBV5-1	TGCGCCAGCAGCTTGGGGCCAGTAAATCAGCCCCAGCATTTT	CASSLGPVNQPQHF
few	TRBJ2-1	.	TRBV11-3	TGTGCCAGCAGCTTGGGACAAGGGGACTCAGGGCCGGATGAGCAGTTCTTC	CASSLGQGDSGPDEQFF
.	TRBJ1-2	.	TRBV5-6	TGTGCCAGCAGGGCAGGGATCGGCTACACCTTC	CASRAGIGYTF
few	TRBJ2-7	TRBD1	TRBV29-1	TGCAGCGTAAAACAGGGGGCTCAAGAGCAGTACTTC	CSVKQGAQEQYF
once	TRBJ1-1	.	TRBV18	TGTGCCAGCTCACCACTGTCAGGGGCCATGAACACTGAAGCTTTCTTT	CASSPLSGAMNTEAFF
.	TRBJ2-5	TRBD2	TRBV27	TGTGCCAGCAGCCCTACCCTAGCGGGAGGGCCGGTTGAGACCCAGTACTTC	CASSPTLAGGPVETQYF
many	TRBJ1-6	.	TRBV28	TGTGCCAGCAGTTCCGCGTGGAATTCACCCCTCCACTTT	CASSSAWNSPLHF
many	TRBJ2-1	TRBD2	TRBV28	TGTGCCAGCAGTTTATGGGGGGAGGGTGCCAATGAGCAGTTCTTC	CASSLWGEGANEQFF
.	TRBJ2-7	TRBD2	TRBV30	TGTGCCTGGAGCGGGGGGAGTGAGCAGTACTTC	CAWSGGSEQYF
.	TRBJ2-5	.	TRBV27	TGTGCCAGCAGTGGGGGAGAGGAGACCCAGTACTTC	CASSGGEETQYF
.	TRBJ1-2	.	TRBV19	TGTGCCAGTAGTATAGACGTCCTAACCCCAAACTATGGCTACACCTTC	CASSIDVLTPNYGYTF
.	TRBJ2-3	TRBD2	TRBV19	TGTGCCAGTAGTACCCTAGCGGGAAGCACAGATACGCAGTATTTT	CASSTLAGSTDTQYF
few	TRBJ1-1	.	TRBV28	TGTGCCAGCAGTCTGTGGACGCTCGGAGCTTTCTTT	CASSLWTLGAFF
many	TRBJ2-1	TRBD2	TRBV27	TGTGCCAGCAGTGGAGGGACTAGCGCGGGCCATGAGCAGTTCTTC	CASSGGTSAGHEQFF
.	TRBJ2-7	TRBD1	TRBV7-2	TGTGCCAGCAGCTTCGGACAGGGGGGATCCTACGAGCAGTACTTC	CASSFGQGGSYEQYF
many	TRBJ2-2	.	TRBV7-2	TGTGCCAGCAGCATGTGGGACACCGGGGAGCTGTTTTTT	CASSMWDTGELFF
.	TRBJ1-5	.	TRBV28	TGTGCCAGCAGTTCCGGCGGTTTGGCAGGGGCTAAGAATCAGCCCCAGCATTTT	CASSSGGLAGAKNQPQHF
many	TRBJ2-7	.	TRBV27	TGTGCCAGCAGAAACGGAGGGGGACCCTCCTACGAGCAGTACTTC	CASRNGGGPSYEQYF